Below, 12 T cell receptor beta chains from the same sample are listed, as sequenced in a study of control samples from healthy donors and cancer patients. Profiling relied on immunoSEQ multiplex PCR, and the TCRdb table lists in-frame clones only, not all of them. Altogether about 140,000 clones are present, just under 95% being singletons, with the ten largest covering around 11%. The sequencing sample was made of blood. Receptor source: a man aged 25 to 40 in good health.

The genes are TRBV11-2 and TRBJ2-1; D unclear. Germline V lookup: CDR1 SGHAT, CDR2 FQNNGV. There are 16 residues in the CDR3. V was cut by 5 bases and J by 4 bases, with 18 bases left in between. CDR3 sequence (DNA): TGTGCCAGCAGCCATGGAATACGGAGAACATACAATGAGCAGTTCTTC. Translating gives CASSHGIRRTYNEQFF.

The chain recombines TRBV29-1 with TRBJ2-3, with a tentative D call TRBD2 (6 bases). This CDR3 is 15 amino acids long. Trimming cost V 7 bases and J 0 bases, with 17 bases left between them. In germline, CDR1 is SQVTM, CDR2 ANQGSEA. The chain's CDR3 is CSAAPLATSTDTQYF. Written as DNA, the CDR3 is TGCAGCGCCGCCCCCCTAGCGACTAGCACAGATACGCAGTATTTT.

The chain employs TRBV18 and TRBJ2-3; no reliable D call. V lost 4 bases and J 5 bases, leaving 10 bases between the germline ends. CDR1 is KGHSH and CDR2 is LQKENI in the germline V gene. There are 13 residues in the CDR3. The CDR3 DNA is TGTGCCAGCTCACTAACACCTGAAGATACGCAGTATTTT. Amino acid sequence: CASSLTPEDTQYF.

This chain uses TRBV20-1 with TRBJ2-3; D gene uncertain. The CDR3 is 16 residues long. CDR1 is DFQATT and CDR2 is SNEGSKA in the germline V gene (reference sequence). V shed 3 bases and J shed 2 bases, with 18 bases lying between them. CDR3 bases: TGCAGTGCTAGTGGCAGGCCAGGAAGCCCCACAGATACGCAGTATTTT. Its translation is CSASGRPGSPTDTQYF.

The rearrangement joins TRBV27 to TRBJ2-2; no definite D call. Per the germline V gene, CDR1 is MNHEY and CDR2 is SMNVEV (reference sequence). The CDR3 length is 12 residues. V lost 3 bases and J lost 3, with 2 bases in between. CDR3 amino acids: CASSLYTGELFF. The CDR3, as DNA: TGTGCCAGCAGTTTGTACACCGGGGAGCTGTTTTTT.

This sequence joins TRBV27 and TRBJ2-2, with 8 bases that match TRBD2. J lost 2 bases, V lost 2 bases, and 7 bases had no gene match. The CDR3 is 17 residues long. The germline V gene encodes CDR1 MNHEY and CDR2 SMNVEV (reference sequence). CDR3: CASSLAYGRANTGELFF. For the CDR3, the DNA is TGTGCCAGCAGTTTAGCCTACGGGAGGGCCAACACCGGGGAGCTGTTTTTT.

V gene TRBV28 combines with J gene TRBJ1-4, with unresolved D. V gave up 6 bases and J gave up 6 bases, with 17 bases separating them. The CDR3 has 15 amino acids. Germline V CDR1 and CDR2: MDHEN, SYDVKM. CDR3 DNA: TGTGCCAGCAGCACGTCAGGTCTATTGGATGAAAAACTGTTTTTT. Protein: CASSTSGLLDEKLFF. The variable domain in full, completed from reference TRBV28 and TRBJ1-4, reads DVKVTQSSRYLVKRTGEKVFLECVQDMDHENMFWYRQDPGLGLRLIYFSYDVKMKEKGDIPEGYSVSREKKERFSLILESASTNQTSMYLCASSTSGLLDEKLFFGSGTQLSVL.

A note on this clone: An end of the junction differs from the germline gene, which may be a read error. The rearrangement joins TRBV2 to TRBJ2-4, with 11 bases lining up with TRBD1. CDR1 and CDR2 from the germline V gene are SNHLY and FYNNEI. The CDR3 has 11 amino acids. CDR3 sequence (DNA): TGTGCCAGCAGTGGGGGACAGGGGGAGCACTTC. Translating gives CASSGGQGEHF.

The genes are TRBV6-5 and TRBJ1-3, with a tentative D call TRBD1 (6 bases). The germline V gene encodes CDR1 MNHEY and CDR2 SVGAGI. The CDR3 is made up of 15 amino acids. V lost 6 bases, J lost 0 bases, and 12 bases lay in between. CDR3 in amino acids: CASSGTTSSGNTIYF. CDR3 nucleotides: TGTGCCAGCAGCGGGACAACGAGCTCTGGAAACACCATATATTTT.

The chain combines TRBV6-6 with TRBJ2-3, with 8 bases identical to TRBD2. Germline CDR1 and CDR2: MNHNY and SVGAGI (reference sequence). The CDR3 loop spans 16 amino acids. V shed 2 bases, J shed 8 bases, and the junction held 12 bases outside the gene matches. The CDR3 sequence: CASSYGGAGGSATQYF. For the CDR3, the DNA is TGTGCCAGCAGTTACGGGGGGGCGGGAGGATCCGCTACGCAGTATTTT.

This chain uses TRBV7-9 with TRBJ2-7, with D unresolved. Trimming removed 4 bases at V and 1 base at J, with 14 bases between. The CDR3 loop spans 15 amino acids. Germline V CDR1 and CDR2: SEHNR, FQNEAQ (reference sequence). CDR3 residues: CASSSISAGSYEQYF. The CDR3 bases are TGTGCCAGCAGCTCGATTTCCGCCGGGTCCTACGAGCAGTACTTC.

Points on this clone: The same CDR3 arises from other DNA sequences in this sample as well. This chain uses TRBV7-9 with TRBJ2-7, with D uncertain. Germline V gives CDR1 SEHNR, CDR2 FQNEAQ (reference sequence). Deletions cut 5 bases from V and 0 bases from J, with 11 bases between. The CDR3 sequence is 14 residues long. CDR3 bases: TGTGCCAGCAGCCGCCCTCTAGGCTCCTACGAGCAGTACTTC. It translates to CASSRPLGSYEQYF.